Each of the 31 T cell receptor beta chains below was sequenced from the same sample in a study of shared clonotypes between healthy human individuals. The method was immunoSEQ multiplex PCR; TCRdb's version includes in-frame clones alone and lacks a portion of them. The data contain roughly 1,000,000 clones, roughly 74% of them seen just once; the ten biggest clones take up under 0.8%. The sequenced sample consisted of memory CD4+ T cells from PBMCs. As for subset: CD45RA-negative fraction. The origin of the receptors is a man between 18 and 29 years old in good health. Some clones in this sample may be carry-over from other donors' samples.

The chain joins TRBV19 to TRBJ2-2; 10 nucleotides match TRBD1. There are 16 residues in the CDR3. V lost 8 bases, J lost 3 bases, and 9 bases stayed unmatched. The germline V gene has CDR1 LNHDA and CDR2 SQIVND (reference sequence). For the CDR3, the DNA is TGTGCCAGTCGACCGGGACAGGGGCCTTACACCGGGGAGCTGTTTTTT. Translated, it gives CASRPGQGPYTGELFF. The full variable domain, in which reference TRBV19 and TRBJ2-2 provide the parts outside the CDR3, is DGGITQSPKYLFRKEGQNVTLSCEQNLNHDAMYWYRQDPGQGLRLIYYSQIVNDFQKGDIAEGYSVSREKKESFPLTVTSAQKNPTAFYLCASRPGQGPYTGELFFGEGSRLTVL.

CDR3 sequence reads: CASTSLAGGQVETQYF. In DNA form, the CDR3 reads TGTGCCAGCACATCCTTAGCGGGAGGGCAGGTGGAGACCCAGTACTTC. The chain recombines TRBV9 with TRBJ2-5; 11 bases are shared with TRBD2. The trim removed 6 bases at V and 5 bases at J, leaving 12 bases unmatched. Germline lookup yields CDR1 SGDLS and CDR2 YYNGEE. This CDR3 is 16 amino acids long.

The V call is TRBV6-1, the J call TRBJ1-5; 7 bases match TRBD1. This CDR3 is built from 15 residues. The germline V gene has CDR1 MNHNS and CDR2 SASEGT. V was pared by 3 bases and J by 6 bases, with 8 bases of the junction left unmatched. CDR3 in DNA: TGTGCCAGCAGTGAGGGACAGATCCCGAGTCAGCCCCAGCATTTT. Protein sequence: CASSEGQIPSQPQHF.

This clone was observed at least ten times. The rearrangement uses TRBV6-1 and TRBJ2-7; no firm D call. Germline V gene data show CDR1 as MNHNS and CDR2 as SASEGT. V lost 2 bases to trimming and J lost 5 bases, with 10 bases between them. The CDR3 is 13 amino acids. As DNA, the CDR3 is TGTGCCAGCAGTGAACGTAACTTCCACGAGCAGTACTTC. This encodes CASSERNFHEQYF.

This chain joins TRBV6-5 and TRBJ2-7; no reliable D call. Trimming pared 6 bases from V and 1 base from J, leaving 16 bases between. The CDR3 has 15 residues. The V gene's germline CDR1 is MNHEY and CDR2 SVGAGI. The DNA for the CDR3 is TGTGCCAGCAGGCCGGATGTGGCTTCGTCCTACGAGCAGTACTTC. It translates to CASRPDVASSYEQYF.

The J gene is TRBJ1-1, the V gene TRBV19; D is undetermined. V shed 8 bases and J shed 4 bases, with 8 bases lying between them. CDR3 length: 11 amino acids. Germline values: CDR1 LNHDA, CDR2 SQIVND (reference sequence). As DNA, the CDR3 is TGTGCCAGTGATGTGGGCACTGAAGCTTTCTTT. Its protein is CASDVGTEAFF.

CDR3 DNA sequence: TGCGCCAGCAGCCAAGGTTCGACAAGTGGAAACACCATATATTTT. Translating it yields CASSQGSTSGNTIYF. The chain has TRBV4-1 and TRBJ1-3, with D hard to call. The CDR3 sequence is 15 residues long. Trimming removed 1 base at V and 3 bases at J, with 10 bases between. The V gene's germline CDR1 is MGHRA and CDR2 YSYEKL.

In this sample, this clone turned up a few times. The chain carries TRBV5-1 and TRBJ2-1; 11 nucleotides line up with TRBD1. This CDR3 spans 11 amino acids. Germline CDR1 and CDR2: SGHRS and YFSETQ. The V gene end was trimmed by 6 bases and the J gene end by 14 bases; junction bases not matched to a gene: 4. CDR3 in DNA: TGCGCCAGCATAGGACAGGGGGCAAAGTTCTTC. Its translation is CASIGQGAKFF.

The rearrangement uses TRBV5-4 and TRBJ2-2; D is undetermined. This CDR3 has 11 residues. Trimming took 3 bases from V and 7 from J, leaving 4 bases between them. Germline V gene sequence: CDR1 SGHNT, CDR2 YYREEE (reference sequence). CDR3 coding DNA: TGTGCCAGCAGCTCGGGCGGGGAGCTGTTTTTT. Protein: CASSSGGELFF.

This clone was recorded once. The chain's CDR3 is CASSPTYGSYNEQFF. CDR3 bases: TGTGCCAGCAGCCCGACATACGGCTCCTACAATGAGCAGTTCTTC. This chain joins TRBV11-2 and TRBJ2-1; unclear D gene. The CDR3 runs to 15 residues. Germline CDR1 reads SGHAT; CDR2 reads FQNNGV. The ends were cut back, 5 bases at V and 0 bases at J, with 11 bases in the middle.

The chain couples TRBV18 to TRBJ2-1, with TRBD2 matching over 9 bases. With V trimmed by 2 bases and J by 6 bases, 5 bases remained unmatched. Germline V gene lookup returns CDR1 KGHSH and CDR2 LQKENI. There are 15 residues in the CDR3. The DNA for the CDR3 is TGTGCCAGCTCACCAGAACTAGCGGGCGGCAATGAGCAGTTCTTC. Protein sequence: CASSPELAGGNEQFF.

The table lists this clone with many counts. The chain uses TRBV2 and TRBJ2-3; TRBD2 agrees at 7 bases. Germline loops: CDR1 SNHLY, CDR2 FYNNEI. J lost 4 bases, V lost 11 bases, and 12 bases had no gene match. CDR3 length: 14 residues. The CDR3 sequence: CAGASGVGSDTQYF. DNA of the CDR3: TGTGCCGGGGCTAGCGGAGTGGGCTCAGATACGCAGTATTTT.

V is TRBV29-1 and J is TRBJ2-3; D is ambiguous. Deletions cut 7 bases from V and 0 bases from J, with 14 bases between. This CDR3 spans 14 amino acids. Per the germline V gene, CDR1 is SQVTM and CDR2 is ANQGSEA. The CDR3 spells CSGAGSPSTDTQYF. The CDR3 region has the DNA TGCAGCGGTGCCGGCTCTCCTAGCACAGATACGCAGTATTTT.

This clone was observed a few times. This chain uses TRBV11-2 with TRBJ2-1; no clear D gene. The CDR3 has 15 residues. The V end lost 1 base, the J end lost 2 bases, and 9 bases lay between the germline ends. CDR1 and CDR2 (germline): SGHAT, FQNNGV. This CDR3 reads CASSLVPEAYNEQFF. CDR3 sequence (DNA): TGTGCCAGCAGCTTAGTTCCAGAGGCCTACAATGAGCAGTTCTTC. The whole variable domain, filled in from reference TRBV11-2 and TRBJ2-1, reads EAGVAQSPRYKIIEKRQSVAFWCNPISGHATLYWYQQILGQGPKLLIQFQNNGVVDDSQLPKDRFSAERLKGVDSTLKIQPAKLEDSAVYLCASSLVPEAYNEQFFGPGTRLTVL.

This chain connects TRBV19 to TRBJ2-7, with TRBD1 matching over 7 bases. Germline trimming cut 10 bases from V and 1 base from J; bases unmatched to any gene: 7. The CDR3 covers 13 residues. Germline CDR1 and CDR2: LNHDA and SQIVND (reference sequence). CDR3 DNA sequence: TGTGCCACCAGGGGGACGGAGTCCTACGAGCAGTACTTC. Translated, it gives CATRGTESYEQYF.

The CDR3 sequence: CASSLPSRGGHEQFF. The CDR3 region has the DNA TGTGCCAGCAGTTTACCTAGCCGGGGCGGGCATGAGCAGTTCTTC. The J gene is TRBJ2-1, the V gene TRBV28, with D perhaps assigned TRBD1 or TRBD2 (5 bases each). This CDR3 is built from 15 residues. Between the trimmed V and J ends, which lost 2 bases and 8 bases, there was a span of 16 bases. Germline V lookup: CDR1 MDHEN, CDR2 SYDVKM.

The chain recombines TRBV5-4 with TRBJ1-2; 10 positions agree with TRBD1. Per germline, CDR1 SGHNT and CDR2 YYREEE (reference sequence). This CDR3 comprises 17 residues. After removal of 1 base from V and 5 bases from J, the junction contained 11 bases not matched to a gene. CDR3 coding DNA: TGTGCCAGCAGCTTGAGACGGGACAGGGGAGGGTGGTATGGCTACACCTTC. Translating gives CASSLRRDRGGWYGYTF.

The gene calls are TRBV5-1 and TRBJ1-2; perhaps TRBD1 as D (5 bases). The germline V gene has CDR1 SGHRS and CDR2 YFSETQ. CDR3 length: 13 residues. Trimming stripped 0 bases from V and 9 bases from J, with 12 bases between. DNA for the CDR3: TGCGCCAGCAGCTTGGTCGGGGGTGAGCGCTACACCTTC. It codes for CASSLVGGERYTF.

The chain joins TRBV5-1 to TRBJ1-2; D is possibly TRBD1 (6 bases). V shed 0 bases and J shed 7 bases, with 13 bases lying between them. Germline-derived CDR1 and CDR2 are SGHRS and YFSETQ. The CDR3 covers 14 residues. This CDR3 is CASSLEGGLGGYTF. Here the CDR3 DNA reads TGCGCCAGCAGCTTGGAGGGGGGTTTAGGTGGCTACACCTTC.

V is TRBV15 and J is TRBJ1-1, with unresolved D. The V end lost 5 bases, the J end lost 0 bases, and 13 bases lay between the germline ends. The CDR3 contains 15 residues. Germline CDR1 reads LNHNV; CDR2 reads YYDKDF (reference sequence). CDR3 protein: CATSPEEVLNTEAFF. CDR3 nucleotides: TGTGCCACCAGCCCAGAAGAGGTCCTGAACACTGAAGCTTTCTTT.

This chain joins TRBV10-1 and TRBJ2-7; 11 positions match TRBD1. J was trimmed by 6 bases and V by 3 bases; bases with no gene match: 4. From germline, CDR1 is WNHNN and CDR2 SYGVQD (reference sequence). The CDR3 has 14 amino acids. CDR3 DNA sequence: TGCGCCAGCAGTGAATCAGGGACAGGGGGCGAGCAGTACTTC. Translating gives CASSESGTGGEQYF.

The rearrangement links TRBV4-1 to TRBJ2-1; either TRBD1 or TRBD2 may fit D (7 bases each). Germline V gives CDR1 MGHRA, CDR2 YSYEKL. Trimming took off 4 bases at V and 10 bases at J, with 29 bases between the two ends. The CDR3 is made up of 18 amino acids. Written as DNA, the CDR3 is TGCGCCAGCAGCCGCTCAGGGGGGGGGAACAGCGGGAATAGAGAGCAGTTCTTC. Residues: CASSRSGGGNSGNREQFF.

The chain is built from TRBV2 and TRBJ2-1; 10 bases fit TRBD2. V was clipped by 6 bases and J by 6 bases; unmatched bases: 11. Per germline, CDR1 SNHLY and CDR2 FYNNEI. The CDR3 is 16 residues long. Here the CDR3 reads CASSGRLAGVVNEQFF. DNA of the CDR3: TGTGCCAGCAGCGGCCGTCTAGCGGGAGTCGTCAATGAGCAGTTCTTC.

This clone was seen only once. The genes are TRBV30 and TRBJ1-2; 7 nucleotides agree with TRBD1. V lost 4 bases, J lost 5 bases, and 4 bases stayed unmatched. The CDR3 length is 12 residues. Germline assignment: CDR1 GTSNPN and CDR2 SVGIG (reference sequence). Written as DNA, the CDR3 is TGTGCCTGGACGACAGGGACTTATGGCTACACCTTC. Amino acids: CAWTTGTYGYTF. Filled out from reference TRBV30 and TRBJ1-2, the complete variable domain reads SQTIHQWPATLVQPVGSPLSLECTVEGTSNPNLYWYRQAAGRGLQLLFYSVGIGQISSEVPQNLSASRPQDRQFILSSKKLLLSDSGFYLCAWTTGTYGYTFGSGTRLTVV.

CDR3 bases: TGTGCCAATACGGGACAGGGGTTCTATTTTGTCGAGCAGTACTTC. Protein: CANTGQGFYFVEQYF. This chain uses TRBV6-4 with TRBJ2-7, with TRBD1 identical over 10 bases. Trimming at V came to 10 bases and at J to 6 bases, leaving 15 bases not matched to a gene. Germline V CDR1 and CDR2: MRHNA, SNTAGT. The CDR3 length is 15 residues.

The V call is TRBV9, the J call TRBJ2-1, with 8 bases fitting TRBD1. CDR1 SGDLS and CDR2 YYNGEE come from the germline V gene. The CDR3 spans 15 residues. J gave up 4 bases and V 4 bases, and 7 bases lay outside the gene matches. The CDR3 DNA is TGTGCCAGCAGCTTGCAGGGGGCACCATACAATGAGCAGTTCTTC. Translating gives CASSLQGAPYNEQFF.

In its sample, this clone was seen once. V gene TRBV15 combines with J gene TRBJ2-1, with 12 positions matching TRBD2. V lost 6 bases and J lost 5; bases outside the gene matches: 2. The CDR3 consists of 14 residues. Per the germline V gene, CDR1 is LNHNV and CDR2 is YYDKDF (reference sequence). The CDR3 sequence: CATRRTSGNNEQFF. The CDR3 DNA follows: TGTGCCACCAGGAGGACTAGCGGGAACAATGAGCAGTTCTTC.

This clone was observed a single time. J is TRBJ2-3 and V is TRBV2; D gene uncertain. CDR3 length: 13 amino acids. Germline assignment: CDR1 SNHLY and CDR2 FYNNEI. V was pared by 4 bases and J by 2 bases, with 7 bases between. The CDR3 DNA sequence: TGTGCCAGCAGTGGCGTCTTCACAGATACGCAGTATTTT. Translated: CASSGVFTDTQYF.

This clone was recorded only once. The chain couples TRBV5-1 to TRBJ2-3; a possible D gene is TRBD1 (5 bases). This CDR3 spans 15 amino acids. Trimming pared 0 bases from V and 3 bases from J, leaving 11 bases between. Per germline, CDR1 SGHRS and CDR2 YFSETQ. The CDR3 loop is CASSLDAGWTDTQYF. Written as DNA, the CDR3 is TGCGCCAGCAGCTTGGATGCAGGGTGGACAGATACGCAGTATTTT.

The chain recombines TRBV6-6 with TRBJ1-1; a weak D match, TRBD1 (6 bases). The CDR3 has 12 residues. V was cut by 5 bases and J by 7 bases, with 11 bases left in between. From germline, CDR1 is MNHNY and CDR2 SVGAGI (reference sequence). The CDR3 loop reads CASSPTGFEAFF. The CDR3 DNA reads TGTGCCAGCAGTCCAACAGGGTTTGAAGCTTTCTTT.

The J gene is TRBJ1-2, the V gene TRBV7-9; D not resolved. The CDR3 is 11 residues long. V was pared by 5 bases and J by 3 bases, with 4 bases between. The germline gives CDR1 SEHNR, CDR2 FQNEAQ (reference sequence). In DNA form, the CDR3 reads TGTGCCAGCAGCCACGACTATGGCTACACCTTC. This encodes CASSHDYGYTF. Full variable domain (missing parts from reference TRBV7-9 and TRBJ1-2): DTGVSQNPRHKITKRGQNVTFRCDPISEHNRLYWYRQTLGQGPEFLTYFQNEAQLEKSRLLSDRFSAERPKGSFSTLEIQRTEQGDSAMYLCASSHDYGYTFGSGTRLTVV.